This T cell receptor beta chain derives from a study of blood T cell repertoires in COVID-19. Study information: Sites across the United States, Italy and Spain contributed samples from acute and convalescent COVID-19. The cDNA or gDNA used as material had been derived from T cells, B-cell-depleted T cells, or PBMCs.

As originally analysed: Nucleated cell counts were estimated from reference gene primer amplification. Profiled with immunoSEQ multiplex PCR; TCRdb holds only in-frame clones, not every one. V and J calls plus clone size are reproduced from that table; the DNA served to infer D and trimming. The table lists fewer than 300,000 clones, more than 75% of them singletons. This CDR3 has 16 amino acids. Germline V lookup: CDR1 MNHEY, CDR2 SMNVEV (reference sequence). J lost 12 bases, V lost 5 bases, and 14 bases had no gene match. The sequence came from a woman aged 40 to 50 who had recovered from COVID-19. Sample: peripheral blood. This chain links TRBV27 with TRBJ2-1, with 12 bases fitting TRBD2. This CDR3 reads CASSVRTSGTGQGQFF. For the CDR3, the DNA is TGTGCCAGCAGTGTACGGACTAGCGGGACCGGACAGGGGCAGTTCTTC.